A single sample gave rise to the 26 T cell receptor beta chains below, sequenced in a study of read filtering for tumor transcriptome and immune sequencing. Molecular barcoded adaptors covering alpha/delta and beta/gamma chains were used on 400 ng RNA. One entry per CDR3 protein results from TCRdb running MiXCR on the reads. The table lists about 86,000 distinct CDR3 sequences, more than 9% of them singletons, with around 14% in the top ten. Specimen: a population of CD138-negative cells sorted from bone marrow. The receptors were sampled from a donor aged 40 or over with multiple myeloma.

Ten or more counts support this clonotype. The chain couples TRBV2 to TRBJ2-2; the D gene is possibly TRBD2 (5 bases). This CDR3 has 14 residues. V was cut by 7 bases and J by 2 bases, with 11 bases left in between. Germline lookup yields CDR1 SNHLY and CDR2 FYNNEI. The CDR3 region is CASIRDLNTGELFF. As DNA, the CDR3 is TGTGCCAGCATCCGGGATTTAAACACCGGGGAGCTGTTTTTT.

This clonotype was recorded many times. The V and J genes are TRBV20-1 and TRBJ1-2, with D tentatively TRBD1 (6 bases). The length of the CDR3 is 12 residues. V lost 6 bases to trimming and J lost 7 bases, with 15 bases between them. CDR1 is DFQATT, CDR2 SNEGSKA, per germline (reference sequence). The CDR3 reads CSARGSPTGYTF. CDR3 in DNA: TGCAGTGCAAGGGGGAGTCCCACTGGCTACACCTTC.

This clonotype was recorded at least ten times. The V and J genes are TRBV2 and TRBJ2-3; no definite D call. Trimming left V 6 bases short and J 4 bases short, with 8 bases between. The CDR3 is made up of 12 amino acids. From germline, CDR1 is SNHLY and CDR2 FYNNEI. The CDR3 reads CASRVGPDTQYF. CDR3 DNA sequence: TGTGCCAGCAGGGTAGGGCCAGATACGCAGTATTTT.

Only a few counts were recorded for this clonotype. Compared with germline, one end of the junction differs, possibly owing to a read error. The rearrangement links TRBV3-1 to TRBJ2-5; no definite D call. Germline V gene lookup returns CDR1 LGHDT and CDR2 YNNKEL (reference sequence). The CDR3 sequence is 16 residues long. The CDR3 sequence is CASSQGVPRHQETLYF. The CDR3 DNA is TGTGCCAGCAGCCAAGGAGTACCCAGGCACCAAGAGACCCTGTACTTC.

This clonotype was counted many times. The chain couples TRBV6-2 or TRBV6-3 to TRBJ2-1; the D gene is possibly TRBD2 (5 bases). The CDR3 extends over 11 amino acids. V was cut by 8 bases and J by 8 bases, with 10 bases left in between. Germline CDR1 and CDR2: MNHEY and SVGEGT. The CDR3: CASGERDEQFF. The CDR3 DNA follows: TGTGCCAGCGGGGAGAGGGATGAGCAGTTCTTC.

V gene TRBV29-1 combines with J gene TRBJ2-1; TRBD2 matches 7 bases. V shed 5 bases, J shed 3 bases, and the junction held 4 bases outside the gene matches. The CDR3 spans 13 residues. CDR1 SQVTM and CDR2 ANQGSEA come from the germline V gene. CDR3 sequence (DNA): TGCAGCGTTTACAGCGGGGTCTACAATGAGCAGTTCTTC. It codes for CSVYSGVYNEQFF.

This clonotype was recorded many times. V gene TRBV4-1 combines with J gene TRBJ1-1; 8 positions match TRBD1. This CDR3 comprises 15 residues. The V gene's germline CDR1 is MGHRA and CDR2 YSYEKL. V gave up 3 bases and J gave up 6 bases; unmatched junction bases: 9. CDR3: CASSQGDDRGPEAFF. In DNA, the CDR3 is TGCGCCAGCAGCCAGGGCGACGACAGGGGCCCTGAAGCTTTCTTT.

This clonotype was counted at least ten times. The V gene is TRBV29-1, the J gene TRBJ2-2; D is undetermined. CDR3 length equals 14 residues. Trimming left V 4 bases short and J 0 bases short, with 9 bases between. The germline V gene encodes CDR1 SQVTM and CDR2 ANQGSEA. The CDR3 sequence: CSVGPTPNTGELFF. In nucleotides, the CDR3 is TGCAGCGTTGGTCCGACTCCGAACACCGGGGAGCTGTTTTTT.

This clonotype was seen at least ten times. The CDR3 nucleotides read TGTGCCAGCAGCTTAGGGCTGGTTGGAGGAAGAAACACCGGGGAGCTGTTTTTT. As protein: CASSLGLVGGRNTGELFF. The V call is TRBV7-9, the J call TRBJ2-2, with D perhaps matching TRBD2 (5 bases). V lost 1 base to trimming and J lost 2 bases, with 17 bases between them. This CDR3 comprises 18 residues. Germline V lookup: CDR1 SEHNR, CDR2 FQNEAQ (reference sequence).

This clonotype was seen at least ten times. The DNA for the CDR3 is TGTGCCAGCTCACGGGCGGGCCCCGGGGCCAACGTCCTGACTTTC. Translating it yields CASSRAGPGANVLTF. V usage is TRBV18 and J usage is TRBJ2-6, with D possibly TRBD2 on 5 matching bases. Germline V gives CDR1 KGHSH, CDR2 LQKENI. Trimming took off 4 bases at V and 4 bases at J, with 11 bases between the two ends. CDR3 size: 15 residues.

This clonotype has a count of ten or more. The V call is TRBV5-5, the J call TRBJ2-1, with D uncertain. The CDR3 length is 13 residues. V lost 5 bases, J lost 5 bases, and 11 bases lay in between. CDR1 and CDR2 from the germline V gene are SGHKS and YYEKEE (reference sequence). The DNA of the CDR3 is TGTGCCAGCAGGATAGGATCGAACAATGAGCAGTTCTTC. It translates to CASRIGSNNEQFF.

Many counts were recorded for this clonotype. This sequence joins TRBV11-2 and TRBJ2-1; unclear D gene. Trimming shortened V by 1 base and J by 0 bases, and 10 bases separated the two germline ends. CDR3 length: 16 residues. Germline CDR1 reads SGHAT; CDR2 reads FQNNGV. The CDR3 region has the DNA TGTGCCAGCAGCTTAGGGAACAGTCGCTCCTACAATGAGCAGTTCTTC. This sequence encodes CASSLGNSRSYNEQFF.

The chain links TRBV20-1 to TRBJ2-1; 9 nucleotides match TRBD2. The junction had 12 bases not matched to a gene; V was cut back by 5 bases and J by 4 bases. Germline CDR1 reads DFQATT; CDR2 reads SNEGSKA (reference sequence). CDR3 size: 16 residues. Written as DNA, the CDR3 is TGCAGTGCTTCGACTAGCGGAGCTGGGGCTTACAATGAGCAGTTCTTC. Amino acid sequence: CSASTSGAGAYNEQFF.

The table lists this clonotype with a few counts. A read error may produce the germline difference seen at one junction end. This chain connects TRBV29-1 to TRBJ2-4, with D possibly being TRBD2 (5 bases). Germline V lookup: CDR1 SQVTM, CDR2 ANQGSEA. CDR3 length equals 12 residues. The CDR3 spells CSVGGAENIQYF. The CDR3 nucleotides are TGCAGCGTTGGGGGAGCCGAAAACATTCAGTACTTC. Full variable domain (missing parts from reference TRBV29-1 and TRBJ2-4): SAVISQKPSRDICQRGTSLTIQCQVDSQVTMMFWYRQQPGQSLTLIATANQGSEATYESGFVIDKFPISRPNLTFSTLTVSNMSPEDSSIYLCSVGGAENIQYFGAGTRLSVL.

This clonotype showed up many times. The J gene is TRBJ2-1, the V gene TRBV5-5; D uncertain. Germline loops: CDR1 SGHKS, CDR2 YYEKEE (reference sequence). V lost 7 bases and J lost 6, with 17 bases in between. The CDR3 contains 14 residues. CDR3 amino acids: CASLPRGRSNEQFF. DNA of the CDR3: TGTGCCAGCCTCCCCCGAGGTAGAAGCAATGAGCAGTTCTTC.

In its sample, this clonotype was seen many times. This chain uses TRBV28 with TRBJ2-2; D uncertain. Germline-derived CDR1 and CDR2 are MDHEN and SYDVKM. V was pared by 3 bases and J by 5 bases, with 10 bases between. CDR3 length equals 14 residues. The CDR3: CASSFPGRTGELFF. The CDR3 coding sequence is TGTGCCAGCAGTTTCCCCGGCCGAACCGGGGAGCTGTTTTTT. Complete variable domain (other parts from reference TRBV28 and TRBJ2-2): DVKVTQSSRYLVKRTGEKVFLECVQDMDHENMFWYRQDPGLGLRLIYFSYDVKMKEKGDIPEGYSVSREKKERFSLILESASTNQTSMYLCASSFPGRTGELFFGEGSRLTVL.

This clonotype was seen repeatedly, ten times or more. The rearrangement uses TRBV6-5 and TRBJ2-2, with D perhaps matching TRBD1 (6 bases). In germline, CDR1 is MNHEY, CDR2 SVGAGI. Trimming took 0 bases from V and 14 from J, leaving 13 bases between them. The CDR3 runs 13 residues. CDR3 DNA: TGTGCCAGCAGTTACTCGGGGGCCTACAATCTGTTTTTT. Its protein product is CASSYSGAYNLFF.

This clonotype was found many times. The chain is built from TRBV2 and TRBJ1-1; D might be TRBD1 (6 bases). The CDR3 is 13 residues long. Germline-derived CDR1 and CDR2 are SNHLY and FYNNEI. The V and J ends lost 8 bases and 5 bases respectively, with 15 bases between them. The CDR3, as DNA: TGTGCCAGCGGAGACAGGAGGTGGACTGAAGCTTTCTTT. Its translation: CASGDRRWTEAFF. The full variable domain, its missing parts supplied by reference TRBV2 and TRBJ1-1, is EPEVTQTPSHQVTQMGQEVILRCVPISNHLYFYWYRQILGQKVEFLVSFYNNEISEKSEIFDDQFSVERPDGSNFTLKIRSTKLEDSAMYFCASGDRRWTEAFFGQGTRLTVV.

This clonotype was found many times. J is TRBJ1-1 and V is TRBV29-1; D gene uncertain. This CDR3 has 13 residues. Germline V gene lookup returns CDR1 SQVTM and CDR2 ANQGSEA. V shed 3 bases and J shed 1 base, with 9 bases lying between them. CDR3 region: CSVDSGSNTEAFF. The CDR3, as DNA: TGCAGCGTTGATAGCGGATCGAACACTGAAGCTTTCTTT. The entire variable domain, with the rest obtained from reference TRBV29-1 and TRBJ1-1, is as follows: SAVISQKPSRDICQRGTSLTIQCQVDSQVTMMFWYRQQPGQSLTLIATANQGSEATYESGFVIDKFPISRPNLTFSTLTVSNMSPEDSSIYLCSVDSGSNTEAFFGQGTRLTVV.

This clonotype was counted ten times or more. This chain links TRBV10-3 with TRBJ2-1, with 9 bases matching TRBD2. V lost 4 bases and J lost 5; bases outside the gene matches: 0. The CDR3 is 13 amino acids. Germline-derived CDR1 and CDR2 are ENHRY and SYGVKD. CDR3 nucleotides: TGTGCCATCAGTGCTAGCGGGGACAATGAGCAGTTCTTC. This encodes CAISASGDNEQFF.

This clonotype showed up many times. The V gene is TRBV4-1, the J gene TRBJ1-5, with D unclear. CDR3 length: 15 residues. Trimming left V 0 bases short and J 6 bases short, with 12 bases between. Germline CDR1 MGHRA, CDR2 YSYEKL. The CDR3 DNA reads as TGCGCCAGCAGCCAAGAGTCAAGGCCGGTTCAGCCCCAGCATTTT. As protein: CASSQESRPVQPQHF.

The table lists this clonotype with many counts. The chain recombines TRBV7-2 with TRBJ2-1; D might be TRBD1 or TRBD2, each matching 5 bases. The CDR3 extends over 15 amino acids. The V end lost 1 base, the J end lost 3 bases, and 10 bases lay between the germline ends. Germline CDR1 is SGHTA and CDR2 is FQGNSA. The chain's CDR3 is CASSLEGTIYNEQFF. CDR3 DNA sequence: TGTGCCAGCAGCTTAGAAGGGACCATCTACAATGAGCAGTTCTTC.

At least ten counts were recorded for this clonotype. The chain joins TRBV7-9 to TRBJ2-7; 9 bases match TRBD1. V shed 5 bases, J shed 6 bases, and the junction held 17 bases outside the gene matches. From germline, CDR1 is SEHNR and CDR2 FQNEAQ (reference sequence). The CDR3 runs 17 residues. In DNA, the CDR3 is TGTGCCAGCAGCCCTAGACCGACAGGGGGTTTCCTACCCGAGCAGTACTTC. This gives the protein CASSPRPTGGFLPEQYF.

This clonotype has only one observation. The J gene is TRBJ1-1, the V gene TRBV6-4, with D perhaps TRBD1 (6 bases). CDR3 size: 13 residues. Germline CDR1 reads MRHNA; CDR2 reads SNTAGT. With 0 bases removed from V and 9 bases from J, the gap between germline ends came to 11 bases. This CDR3 is CASSDSARGQAFF. CDR3 sequence (DNA): TGTGCCAGCAGTGACTCGGCTCGGGGGCAAGCTTTCTTT.

There are many counts of this clonotype. Written as DNA, the CDR3 is TGCAGCGTCTTTGGGAGATCGGGAGGAGGGCACGAGCAGTACTTC. It translates to CSVFGRSGGGHEQYF. The rearrangement joins TRBV29-1 to TRBJ2-7, with TRBD2 identical over 7 bases. V gave up 6 bases and J gave up 5 bases; unmatched junction bases: 16. This CDR3 has 15 amino acids. CDR1 is SQVTM, CDR2 ANQGSEA, per germline.

This clonotype was found many times. At one end the junction does not follow the germline gene, possibly because of a read error. The chain combines TRBV11-1 with TRBJ2-7; TRBD1 matches at 9 bases. Germline loops: CDR1 SGHAT, CDR2 FQDESV (reference sequence). The CDR3 totals 15 residues. The CDR3, as DNA: TGTGCCAGCAGCTCCCCCGACAGGGGGTCCTACGGGCAGTACTTC. This translates into CASSSPDRGSYGQYF. The complete variable domain, with remaining parts taken from reference TRBV11-1 and TRBJ2-7, reads EAEVAQSPRYKITEKSQAVAFWCDPISGHATLYWYRQILGQGPELLVQFQDESVVDDSQLPKDRFSAERLKGVDSTLKIQPAELGDSAMYLCASSSPDRGSYGQYFGPGTRLTVT.